Below, 13 T cell receptor beta chains from the same sample are listed, as sequenced in a study of cytomegalovirus exposure and HLA in healthy donors. The primer mix had 60 Vbeta and 13 Jbeta primers. TCRdb's table, derived via immunoSEQ multiplex PCR, lists solely in-frame clones and lacks some. Here the sample spans about 160,000 clones, 78% being singletons. What was sequenced was PBMCs. These receptors came from a woman aged 40 to 55 in good health and CMV-seronegative.

Only a few counts were recorded for this clone. The chain carries TRBV6-1 and TRBJ1-1; TRBD1 matches at 7 bases. V shed 7 bases, J shed 1 base, and the junction held 9 bases outside the gene matches. Germline V gives CDR1 MNHNS, CDR2 SASEGT. The CDR3 consists of 15 residues. CDR3 DNA: TGTGCCAGCATTCGATCCGGGACAGCGAACACTGAAGCTTTCTTT. The encoded protein is CASIRSGTANTEAFF.

The CDR3 bases are TGTGCCAGCATCCAGGGGGCGCGTACTGAAGCTTTCTTT. It specifies CASIQGARTEAFF. This rearrangement joins TRBV28 to TRBJ1-1; 8 bases line up with TRBD1. Germline V gene data show CDR1 as MDHEN and CDR2 as SYDVKM. V dropped 7 bases and J dropped 5; count of bases not matched to a gene: 6. This CDR3 is built from 13 residues. The full variable domain, its missing parts supplied by reference TRBV28 and TRBJ1-1, is DVKVTQSSRYLVKRTGEKVFLECVQDMDHENMFWYRQDPGLGLRLIYFSYDVKMKEKGDIPEGYSVSREKKERFSLILESASTNQTSMYLCASIQGARTEAFFGQGTRLTVV.

The DNA of the CDR3 is TGCGCCAGCAGTCCGCAGGTCTCTGGAAACACCATATATTTT. It is translated as CASSPQVSGNTIYF. The chain employs TRBV23-1 and TRBJ1-3; no definite D call. TRBV23-1 carries the ORF label, with uncertain function. The ends were cut back, 4 bases at V and 0 bases at J, with 7 bases in the middle. CDR3 length: 14 residues.

The sample holds one count of this clone. V usage is TRBV10-2 and J usage is TRBJ1-2; D is undetermined. Trimming pared 5 bases from V and 7 bases from J, leaving 11 bases between. Per the germline V gene, CDR1 is WSHSY and CDR2 is SAAADI. The CDR3 extends over 12 amino acids. This chain's CDR3 is CASSPGGAGYTF. CDR3 coding DNA: TGCGCCAGCAGTCCCGGAGGAGCTGGCTACACCTTC.

The CDR3 DNA reads TGCGCCAGCAGCCCCGGGACAGGCCATTCACCCCTCCACTTT. Protein: CASSPGTGHSPLHF. The chain carries TRBV10-1 and TRBJ1-6; 8 nucleotides match TRBD1. V shed 6 bases and J 8 bases; nucleotides not matched to a gene: 6. The CDR3 has 14 amino acids. Germline V lookup: CDR1 WNHNN, CDR2 SYGVQD (reference sequence).

The rearrangement uses TRBV12-5 and TRBJ2-7; the D is unclear. Per germline, CDR1 LGHNT and CDR2 FRNRAP. Trimming took 0 bases from V and 3 from J, leaving 9 bases between them. CDR3 length: 14 amino acids. The CDR3 DNA reads TGTGCTAGTGGTTTGGTAAACAGAAACTACGAGCAGTACTTC. Protein product: CASGLVNRNYEQYF.

This clone was counted a few times. The gene calls are TRBV7-6 and TRBJ1-4, with D tentatively TRBD1 (5 bases). Deletions cut 2 bases from V and 7 bases from J, with 14 bases between. This CDR3 is built from 15 residues. Germline CDR1 SGHVS, CDR2 FNYEAQ. CDR3 in amino acids: CASSLRQGWGEKLFF. The CDR3 DNA reads TGTGCCAGCAGCTTACGGCAGGGTTGGGGTGAAAAACTGTTTTTT.

The CDR3 DNA reads TGTGCCAGTGCGAAGAACACTGAAGCTTTCTTT. It codes for CASAKNTEAFF. The rearrangement joins TRBV19 to TRBJ1-1; no reliable D call. CDR1 and CDR2 from the germline V gene are LNHDA and SQIVND (reference sequence). This CDR3 region has 11 residues. The V end was cut by 8 bases, the J end by 1 base, with 5 bases between.

This chain joins TRBV9 and TRBJ2-2; 12 positions agree with TRBD2. CDR1 SGDLS and CDR2 YYNGEE come from the germline V gene. V shed 5 bases, J shed 7 bases, and the junction held 6 bases outside the gene matches. The CDR3 contains 15 residues. This CDR3 is CASREGLAGFGELFF. In DNA, the CDR3 is TGTGCCAGCAGGGAGGGACTAGCGGGTTTCGGGGAGCTGTTTTTT. Filled out from reference TRBV9 and TRBJ2-2, the complete variable domain reads DSGVTQTPKHLITATGQRVTLRCSPRSGDLSVYWYQQSLDQGLQFLIQYYNGEERAKGNILERFSAQQFPDLHSELNLSSLELGDSALYFCASREGLAGFGELFFGEGSRLTVL.

This sequence joins TRBV28 and TRBJ1-1; D gene uncertain. V was clipped by 6 bases and J by 4 bases, with 15 bases between them. The CDR3 is 14 residues long. Germline V gene sequence: CDR1 MDHEN, CDR2 SYDVKM. CDR3 DNA: TGTGCCAGCAGGGGAGCTCTTGCGAGCACTGAAGCTTTCTTT. Its translation is CASRGALASTEAFF.

As for this clone: The sample contains more than one DNA sequence encoding this CDR3. The chain links TRBV5-1 to TRBJ2-1, with 7 bases aligning to TRBD1. The CDR3 is 13 amino acids. Germline CDR1 is SGHRS and CDR2 is YFSETQ. Germline trimming cut 3 bases from V and 5 bases from J; bases unmatched to any gene: 2. The CDR3 here is CASSSGQNNEQFF. The CDR3 region has the DNA TGCGCCAGCAGCTCGGGACAGAACAATGAGCAGTTCTTC.

The rearrangement links TRBV7-9 to TRBJ1-2, with D possibly matching TRBD1 (5 bases). V lost 2 bases, J lost 5 bases, and 15 bases lay in between. This CDR3 spans 15 amino acids. Germline lookup yields CDR1 SEHNR and CDR2 FQNEAQ (reference sequence). This CDR3 reads CASSLNPGRMYGYTF. The CDR3 DNA reads TGTGCCAGCAGCTTAAACCCAGGGAGGATGTATGGCTACACCTTC. Full variable domain (rest looked up from reference TRBV7-9 and TRBJ1-2): DTGVSQNPRHKITKRGQNVTFRCDPISEHNRLYWYRQTLGQGPEFLTYFQNEAQLEKSRLLSDRFSAERPKGSFSTLEIQRTEQGDSAMYLCASSLNPGRMYGYTFGSGTRLTVV.

This clone was seen more than once but under ten times. The V gene is TRBV6-5, the J gene TRBJ1-1, with TRBD1 as a possible D gene (5 bases). Trimming shortened V by 10 bases and J by 0 bases, and 18 bases separated the two germline ends. From germline, CDR1 is MNHEY and CDR2 SVGAGI. The CDR3 runs 15 residues. In DNA, the CDR3 is TGTGCCACCTTGCGAGACAGCGCATTGAACACTGAAGCTTTCTTT. This sequence encodes CATLRDSALNTEAFF.